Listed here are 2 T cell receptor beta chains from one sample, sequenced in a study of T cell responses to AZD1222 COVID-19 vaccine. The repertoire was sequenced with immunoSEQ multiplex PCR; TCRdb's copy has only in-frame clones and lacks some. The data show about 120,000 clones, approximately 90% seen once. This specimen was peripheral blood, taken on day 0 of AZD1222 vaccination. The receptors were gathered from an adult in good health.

Here the CDR3 reads CASSQEGAMGFTDTQYF. CDR3 DNA: TGTGCCAGCAGCCAAGAAGGAGCGATGGGGTTCACAGATACGCAGTATTTT. The V and J genes are TRBV3-1 (or the pseudogene TRBV3-2) and TRBJ2-3; D remains unclear. The CDR3 covers 17 residues. The germline gives CDR1 LGHDT, CDR2 YNNKEL (reference sequence). V was pared by 0 bases and J by 2 bases, with 15 bases between.

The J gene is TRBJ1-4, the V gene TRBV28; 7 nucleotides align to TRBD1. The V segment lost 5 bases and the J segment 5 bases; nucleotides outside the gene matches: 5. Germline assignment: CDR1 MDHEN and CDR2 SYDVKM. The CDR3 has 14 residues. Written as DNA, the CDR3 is TGTGCCAGCAGTCTAGGGGGCAAAAATGAAAAACTGTTTTTT. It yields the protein CASSLGGKNEKLFF.